These 27 T cell receptor beta chains came from one sample sequenced in a study of shared clonotypes between healthy human individuals. The assay was immunoSEQ multiplex PCR, and TCRdb's table has in-frame clones only and misses some. The repertoire has about 2 million clones, 85% to 95% of them found once; the top ten carry roughly 0.13%. The sample was naive CD4+ T cells sorted from blood. Subset meaning: CD45RA+ positively selected. The receptors come from a man younger than 35 in good health.

This clone has just one count. The chain recombines TRBV7-9 with TRBJ2-1; 14 positions agree with TRBD2. J lost 8 bases, V lost 1 base, and 1 base had no gene match. This CDR3 is built from 15 residues. Germline assignment: CDR1 SEHNR and CDR2 FQNEAQ (reference sequence). The CDR3 reads CASSLGLAGGDEQFF. DNA of the CDR3: TGTGCCAGCAGCTTAGGACTAGCGGGAGGGGATGAGCAGTTCTTC.

This chain links TRBV9 with TRBJ1-1; no definite D call. Looked up from germline, CDR1 is SGDLS and CDR2 is YYNGEE. The CDR3 is 13 residues long. V shed 2 bases and J shed 4 bases, with 9 bases lying between them. CDR3 region: CASSVGESTEAFF. The DNA of the CDR3 is TGTGCCAGCAGCGTTGGGGAAAGCACTGAAGCTTTCTTT.

The V gene is TRBV5-1, the J gene TRBJ1-3; 7 nucleotides line up with TRBD1. Losses at the gene ends were 4 bases for V and 3 bases for J; bases not matched to a gene: 4. The CDR3 consists of 14 residues. Per the germline V gene, CDR1 is SGHRS and CDR2 is YFSETQ. CDR3 region: CASSAGGGGNTIYF. CDR3 coding DNA: TGCGCCAGCAGCGCAGGGGGAGGTGGAAACACCATATATTTT.

A word on this clone: Other DNA variants within this sample encode the same CDR3. This sequence joins TRBV7-9 and TRBJ1-2; D ambiguous. Germline V CDR1 and CDR2: SEHNR, FQNEAQ (reference sequence). The CDR3 has 14 amino acids. The V and J ends lost 1 base and 0 bases respectively, with 6 bases between them. CDR3 sequence (DNA): TGTGCCAGCAGCTTAGGCACGGCTAACTATGGCTACACCTTC. Translated: CASSLGTANYGYTF.

CDR3 amino acids: CASSEAHVQPQHF. Here the CDR3 DNA reads TGTGCCAGCAGTGAAGCGCATGTTCAGCCCCAGCATTTT. The chain employs TRBV2 and TRBJ1-5; D gene ambiguous. This CDR3 is 13 amino acids long. CDR1 is SNHLY and CDR2 is FYNNEI in the germline V gene. V gave up 0 bases and J gave up 6 bases, with 6 bases separating them.

The V and J genes are TRBV7-9 and TRBJ1-5; TRBD1 agrees at 7 bases. With 5 bases clipped from V and 3 bases from J, the junction kept 7 bases outside the gene matches. CDR3 length equals 15 residues. Germline CDR1 and CDR2: SEHNR and FQNEAQ (reference sequence). The CDR3 loop reads CASSPGDSFNQPQHF. CDR3 bases: TGTGCCAGCAGCCCGGGGGACAGCTTCAATCAGCCCCAGCATTTT.

This clone is a singleton in its sample. Other nucleotide sequences from this sample produce the same CDR3. The chain carries TRBV11-1 and TRBJ2-5; 9 positions agree with TRBD2. CDR3 length equals 15 residues. After removal of 5 bases from V and 2 bases from J, the junction contained 6 bases not matched to a gene. Looked up from germline, CDR1 is SGHAT and CDR2 is FQDESV (reference sequence). This chain's CDR3 is CASSPGLALQETQYF. The CDR3 DNA sequence: TGTGCCAGCAGCCCTGGACTAGCGCTACAAGAGACCCAGTACTTC.

The chain combines TRBV28 with TRBJ1-2, with 7 bases aligning to TRBD1. The CDR3 runs to 14 residues. Looked up from germline, CDR1 is MDHEN and CDR2 is SYDVKM. The trim removed 4 bases at V and 2 bases at J, leaving 4 bases unmatched. The CDR3 loop reads CASSSGQSNYGYTF. The CDR3 bases are TGTGCCAGCAGTTCGGGACAGTCAAACTATGGCTACACCTTC.

The J gene is TRBJ2-2, the V gene TRBV2; TRBD1 aligns across 9 bases. Germline CDR1 is SNHLY and CDR2 is FYNNEI. This CDR3 is built from 14 residues. V lost 4 bases to trimming and J lost 7 bases; unmatched junction nucleotides: 4. The CDR3 loop is CASSGDRASGELFF. The CDR3 DNA reads TGTGCCAGCAGTGGGGACAGGGCGAGCGGGGAGCTGTTTTTT.

The V and J genes are TRBV5-1 and TRBJ1-1, with no clear D. The germline V and J ends were trimmed by 6 bases and 4 bases, with 7 bases remaining between them. This CDR3 comprises 11 residues. Germline V gives CDR1 SGHRS, CDR2 YFSETQ. The DNA for the CDR3 is TGCGCCAGCACTGGCGGCACTGAAGCTTTCTTT. Residues: CASTGGTEAFF.

The genes are TRBV5-6 and TRBJ2-4; unclear D gene. V shed 4 bases and J shed 0 bases, with 11 bases lying between them. This CDR3 is 15 amino acids long. Germline V CDR1 and CDR2: SGHDT, YYEEEE. The CDR3 region is CASSPLELAKNIQYF. CDR3 in DNA: TGTGCCAGCAGCCCATTGGAGTTAGCCAAAAACATTCAGTACTTC.

The chain employs TRBV7-2 and TRBJ2-7; D gene unclear. V shed 5 bases and J shed 5 bases, with 7 bases lying between them. The germline V gene has CDR1 SGHTA and CDR2 FQGNSA. The CDR3 covers 11 residues. CDR3 sequence: CASSLLNEQYF. CDR3 nucleotides: TGTGCCAGCAGCCTCTTAAACGAGCAGTACTTC.

The rearrangement links TRBV6-4 to TRBJ2-3, with 11 nucleotides matching TRBD2. Germline CDR1 MRHNA, CDR2 SNTAGT. Germline trimming cut 6 bases from V and 2 bases from J; bases unmatched to any gene: 4. The length of the CDR3 is 15 residues. The CDR3 DNA sequence: TGTGCCAGCAGGGATAGCGGGAGGGCCACAGATACGCAGTATTTT. It yields the protein CASRDSGRATDTQYF.

The chain links TRBV28 to TRBJ2-3; 12 bases are a match to TRBD2. The length of the CDR3 is 16 residues. From germline, CDR1 is MDHEN and CDR2 SYDVKM. V gave up 4 bases and J gave up 3 bases; unmatched junction bases: 5. The CDR3 bases are TGTGCCAGCAGTTACAGACTAGCGGGAGATACAGATACGCAGTATTTT. Its protein product is CASSYRLAGDTDTQYF.

V usage is TRBV6-5 and J usage is TRBJ2-4; D is tentatively TRBD1 or TRBD2 (5 bases each). CDR1 is MNHEY and CDR2 is SVGAGI in the germline V gene. CDR3 length: 12 residues. V lost 8 bases to trimming and J lost 4 bases, with 9 bases between them. The CDR3 sequence is CASRDQKNIQYF. The CDR3 DNA sequence: TGTGCCAGCCGGGACCAAAAAAACATTCAGTACTTC.

This chain joins TRBV5-6 and TRBJ2-7, with D hard to call. Germline values: CDR1 SGHDT, CDR2 YYEEEE. The V end lost 1 base, the J end lost 2 bases, and 13 bases lay between the germline ends. This CDR3 comprises 15 residues. The DNA for the CDR3 is TGTGCCAGCAGCTTGCCCCTCGCGGACCCCTACGAGCAGTACTTC. Translating it yields CASSLPLADPYEQYF.

The rearrangement links TRBV2 to TRBJ1-5; no definite D call. CDR3 length equals 16 residues. The germline V gene has CDR1 SNHLY and CDR2 FYNNEI. Trimming shortened V by 5 bases and J by 0 bases, and 14 bases separated the two germline ends. CDR3 amino acids: CASSSLELGSNQPQHF. CDR3 sequence (DNA): TGTGCCAGCAGTTCGCTAGAACTTGGTAGCAATCAGCCCCAGCATTTT.

This chain uses TRBV28 with TRBJ1-5; 11 bases agree with TRBD1. Germline V gene sequence: CDR1 MDHEN, CDR2 SYDVKM. The CDR3 covers 17 residues. J was trimmed by 2 bases and V by 6 bases; bases with no gene match: 9. For the CDR3, the DNA is TGTGCCAGCAGCCTTCGGACAGGGGGCCGGGGCAATCAGCCCCAGCATTTT. Translating it yields CASSLRTGGRGNQPQHF.

In the case of this clone: This same CDR3 is encoded by further DNA sequences in the sample. This chain links TRBV18 with TRBJ2-3; D is possibly TRBD1 (5 bases). CDR3 length: 14 amino acids. V was pared by 5 bases and J by 3 bases, with 12 bases between. The V gene's germline CDR1 is KGHSH and CDR2 LQKENI. CDR3 sequence: CASSVQGGTDTQYF. CDR3 in DNA: TGTGCCAGCTCAGTCCAGGGTGGAACAGATACGCAGTATTTT.

The chain couples TRBV5-4 to TRBJ2-3; 8 bases fit TRBD2. Germline V gene sequence: CDR1 SGHNT, CDR2 YYREEE (reference sequence). V trimming: 4 bases; J trimming: 4 bases; junction bases outside the gene matches: 5. The CDR3 contains 14 residues. The chain's CDR3 is CASSRTSKPDTQYF. As DNA, the CDR3 is TGTGCCAGCAGCCGGACTAGCAAGCCAGATACGCAGTATTTT.

The V and J genes are TRBV30 and TRBJ1-2; D unclear. In germline, CDR1 is GTSNPN, CDR2 SVGIG (reference sequence). V was trimmed by 8 bases and J by 2 bases, leaving 12 bases between them. The CDR3 is 12 amino acids. The CDR3 spells CAGRGQNYGYTF. CDR3 DNA: TGTGCCGGCCGAGGGCAGAACTATGGCTACACCTTC.

Points on this clone: Mismatch with germline at one junction end may stem from a read error. This chain joins TRBV20-1 and TRBJ2-3; D is ambiguous. Per germline, CDR1 DFQATT and CDR2 SNEGSKA (reference sequence). This CDR3 has 9 residues. The CDR3 coding sequence is TGCAGTGCTAATCGGGCTTTGGGTTTT. It codes for CSANRALGF.

The chain is built from TRBV28 and TRBJ1-2, with D possibly TRBD1 on 6 matching bases. Germline V gives CDR1 MDHEN, CDR2 SYDVKM. The ends were cut back, 7 bases at V and 6 bases at J, with 12 bases in the middle. The CDR3 runs to 12 residues. CDR3 coding DNA: TGTGCCAGCACGGGGGGCCTCGATGGCTACACCTTC. This gives the protein CASTGGLDGYTF.

The chain carries TRBV28 and TRBJ2-4; no definite D call. This CDR3 region has 16 residues. The germline V and J ends were trimmed by 10 bases and 4 bases, with 23 bases remaining between them. Germline loops: CDR1 MDHEN, CDR2 SYDVKM. The DNA for the CDR3 is TGTGCCACTTCCGAAGGTGGTCGACAAGGAAAAAACATTCAGTACTTC. Protein sequence: CATSEGGRQGKNIQYF.

This clone was picked up one time. Other DNA sequences from this sample encode an identical CDR3 as well. The chain uses TRBV30 and TRBJ2-1; tentatively, D is TRBD1 (5 bases). V was cut by 1 base and J by 10 bases, with 8 bases left in between. This CDR3 has 11 amino acids. The V gene's germline CDR1 is GTSNPN and CDR2 SVGIG (reference sequence). The CDR3 sequence: CAWSGGNEQFF. For the CDR3, the DNA is TGTGCCTGGAGTGGGGGCAACGAGCAGTTCTTC.

The gene calls are TRBV5-1 and TRBJ2-3; 10 nucleotides match TRBD2. Germline loops: CDR1 SGHRS, CDR2 YFSETQ. Trimming cost V 4 bases and J 4 bases; bases outside gene matches: 12. This CDR3 contains 17 residues. The CDR3 loop reads CASSKLAGGLGADTQYF. The CDR3 bases are TGCGCCAGCAGCAAGTTAGCGGGAGGCTTGGGCGCAGATACGCAGTATTTT.

This clone has only one observation. CDR3 DNA: TGTGCCAGCAGTAGTTCATGGGATATGAACACTGAAGCTTTCTTT. Translated, it gives CASSSSWDMNTEAFF. The chain links TRBV27 to TRBJ1-1; D unclear. The CDR3 has 15 amino acids. V lost 5 bases and J 0 bases, leaving 13 bases between the germline ends. Germline loops: CDR1 MNHEY, CDR2 SMNVEV (reference sequence).